The 24 T cell receptor beta chains below all came from one sample that was sequenced in a study of T cell responses to AZD1222 COVID-19 vaccine. Repertoires were generated with immunoSEQ multiplex PCR, while TCRdb's copy carries only in-frame clones and drops some. The sample includes 90,000 to 140,000 clones, 82% of them seen just once. The sequencing here drew on peripheral blood, taken on day 0 of AZD1222 vaccination. The receptors come from an adult in good health.

The chain combines TRBV6-5 with TRBJ1-2, with a weak D call TRBD1 (5 bases). Germline CDR1 is MNHEY and CDR2 is SVGAGI. V gave up 7 bases and J gave up 1 base, with 13 bases separating them. The CDR3 sequence is 14 residues long. CDR3 loop: CASTRGEGNYGYTF. Written as DNA, the CDR3 is TGTGCCAGCACAAGGGGAGAGGGTAACTATGGCTACACCTTC.

CDR3 sequence: CASSTRQGGLYEQFF. DNA of the CDR3: TGTGCCAGCAGTACCCGGCAGGGGGGTTTGTATGAGCAGTTCTTC. The V gene is TRBV6-5, the J gene TRBJ2-1; a weak D match, TRBD1 (7 bases). The CDR3 loop spans 15 amino acids. V was cut by 5 bases and J by 8 bases, with 19 bases left in between. Germline V gene lookup returns CDR1 MNHEY and CDR2 SVGAGI.

This chain joins TRBV19 and TRBJ2-1; D is possibly TRBD1 or TRBD2 (5 bases each). The CDR3 totals 17 residues. V lost 1 base to trimming and J lost 0 bases, with 13 bases between them. CDR1 and CDR2 (germline): LNHDA, SQIVND (reference sequence). The CDR3 spells CASSIGGSGSSYNEQFF. For the CDR3, the DNA is TGTGCCAGTAGTATAGGGGGGAGTGGCAGCTCCTACAATGAGCAGTTCTTC.

The chain employs TRBV30 and TRBJ1-2, with D unresolved. The CDR3 loop spans 13 amino acids. V lost 5 bases and J 3 bases, leaving 13 bases between the germline ends. Looked up from germline, CDR1 is GTSNPN and CDR2 is SVGIG (reference sequence). CDR3 in amino acids: CAWDHPGYYGYTF. The CDR3 coding sequence is TGTGCCTGGGACCATCCGGGCTACTATGGCTACACCTTC.

J is TRBJ1-1 and V is TRBV28, with D perhaps matching TRBD1 (5 bases). V gave up 8 bases and J gave up 7 bases, with 11 bases separating them. Per germline, CDR1 MDHEN and CDR2 SYDVKM. The CDR3 has 11 amino acids. For the CDR3, the DNA is TGTGCCAGCGGAGGGAGGGGTGAAGCTTTCTTT. Translation: CASGGRGEAFF.

V gene TRBV2 combines with J gene TRBJ2-1, with 7 bases identical to TRBD1. V was clipped by 8 bases and J by 8 bases; unmatched bases: 18. Germline assignment: CDR1 SNHLY and CDR2 FYNNEI. The CDR3 has 16 amino acids. CDR3 loop: CASQNAAAQGRHEQFF. In DNA form, the CDR3 reads TGTGCCAGCCAAAACGCGGCGGCACAGGGGCGGCATGAGCAGTTCTTC.

Concerning this clone: Other DNA sequences in this specimen translate into the identical CDR3. The J gene is TRBJ1-6, the V gene TRBV5-6; D is unclear. Germline V lookup: CDR1 SGHDT, CDR2 YYEEEE. The CDR3 extends over 14 amino acids. V dropped 0 bases and J dropped 7 bases, with 8 bases sitting between them. DNA of the CDR3: TGTGCCAGCAGCTTGGCCGGAGGGAATTCACCCCTCCACTTT. This codes for CASSLAGGNSPLHF. The variable domain in full, with the rest retrieved from reference TRBV5-6 and TRBJ1-6, is DAGVTQSPTHLIKTRGQQVTLRCSPKSGHDTVSWYQQALGQGPQFIFQYYEEEERQRGNFPDRFSGHQFPNYSSELNVNALLLGDSALYLCASSLAGGNSPLHFGNGTRLTVT.

This clone showed up just a few times. The rearrangement links TRBV5-1 to TRBJ2-1; 9 nucleotides agree with TRBD2. Germline assignment: CDR1 SGHRS and CDR2 YFSETQ. The CDR3 covers 16 residues. V lost 4 bases, J lost 1 base, and 6 bases stayed unmatched. CDR3 bases: TGCGCCAGCAGCATCGCGGGGGGGCCTTCCTACAATGAGCAGTTCTTC. Amino acid sequence: CASSIAGGPSYNEQFF. Complete variable domain (other parts from reference TRBV5-1 and TRBJ2-1): KAGVTQTPRYLIKTRGQQVTLSCSPISGHRSVSWYQQTPGQGLQFLFEYFSETQRNKGNFPGRFSGRQFSNSRSEMNVSTLELGDSALYLCASSIAGGPSYNEQFFGPGTRLTVL.

The chain employs TRBV5-1 and TRBJ1-2, with TRBD1 matching 9 bases. CDR1 SGHRS and CDR2 YFSETQ come from the germline V gene. This CDR3 comprises 14 residues. Trimming took 6 bases from V and 4 from J; bases not matched to a gene: 7. The CDR3 coding sequence is TGCGCCAGCACTAATGGGGACAGGGCCTATGGCTACACCTTC. It encodes CASTNGDRAYGYTF.

The chain is built from TRBV30 and TRBJ2-5; 8 bases align to TRBD2. The length of the CDR3 is 15 residues. The germline CDR1 and CDR2 sequences are GTSNPN and SVGIG (reference sequence). J was trimmed by 5 bases and V by 0 bases; bases with no gene match: 8. The CDR3: CAWSVSQRGPETQYF. The DNA of the CDR3 is TGTGCCTGGAGTGTATCCCAGCGGGGGCCGGAGACCCAGTACTTC.

The V and J genes are TRBV9 and TRBJ2-5, with 7 positions matching TRBD1. Trimming at V came to 4 bases and at J to 5 bases, leaving 5 bases not matched to a gene. The CDR3 totals 13 residues. The germline CDR1 and CDR2 sequences are SGDLS and YYNGEE. Here the CDR3 reads CASSRGQWETQYF. The CDR3 DNA reads TGTGCCAGCAGCCGGGGACAGTGGGAGACCCAGTACTTC. The full variable domain, completed using reference TRBV9 and TRBJ2-5, is DSGVTQTPKHLITATGQRVTLRCSPRSGDLSVYWYQQSLDQGLQFLIQYYNGEERAKGNILERFSAQQFPDLHSELNLSSLELGDSALYFCASSRGQWETQYFGPGTRLLVL.

This rearrangement joins TRBV9 to TRBJ1-2; 7 bases match TRBD1. CDR3 length equals 13 residues. The ends lost 0 bases at V and 8 bases at J; junction bases unmatched: 4. Germline V gene sequence: CDR1 SGDLS, CDR2 YYNGEE. Here the CDR3 reads CASSVEGAWGYTF. The CDR3, as DNA: TGTGCCAGCAGCGTAGAGGGGGCTTGGGGCTACACCTTC.

This clone appeared many times. The V gene is TRBV12-3 or TRBV12-4, the J gene TRBJ1-5; D is perhaps TRBD1 (5 bases). Trimming removed 6 bases at V and 2 bases at J, with 8 bases between. The CDR3 is made up of 13 amino acids. CDR3 in amino acids: CASRPTGNQPQHF. In nucleotides, the CDR3 is TGTGCCAGCAGGCCGACAGGCAATCAGCCCCAGCATTTT.

This clone came up once. This chain joins TRBV5-1 and TRBJ2-5, with TRBD1 matching over 7 bases. Looked up from germline, CDR1 is SGHRS and CDR2 is YFSETQ. With 5 bases clipped from V and 1 base from J, the junction kept 14 bases outside the gene matches. This CDR3 has 17 amino acids. CDR3 in amino acids: CASRFSGTRDSQETQYF. DNA for the CDR3: TGCGCCAGCAGATTTTCGGGTACTAGGGACAGCCAAGAGACCCAGTACTTC.

The genes are TRBV29-1 and TRBJ2-5; 7 bases match TRBD1. CDR3 length equals 12 residues. J gave up 5 bases and V 6 bases, and 6 bases lay outside the gene matches. The germline CDR1 and CDR2 sequences are SQVTM and ANQGSEA. CDR3 sequence: CSVWTGGETQYF. The CDR3 nucleotides are TGCAGCGTCTGGACAGGTGGGGAGACCCAGTACTTC.

CDR3 coding DNA: TGTGCCAGTCAGGGTAGGAACACTGAAGCTTTCTTT. Its protein product is CASQGRNTEAFF. J is TRBJ1-1 and V is TRBV6-5; a weak D match, TRBD1 (5 bases). The CDR3 sequence is 12 residues long. V lost 9 bases to trimming and J lost 1 base, with 9 bases between them. Germline values: CDR1 MNHEY, CDR2 SVGAGI.

The chain couples TRBV7-2 to TRBJ2-7; the D gene is possibly TRBD2 (6 bases). V shed 2 bases and J shed 3 bases, with 8 bases lying between them. The length of the CDR3 is 13 residues. Germline V gives CDR1 SGHTA, CDR2 FQGNSA. The CDR3 sequence: CASSLRRVYEQYF. In DNA form, the CDR3 reads TGTGCCAGCAGCTTAAGGAGGGTCTACGAGCAGTACTTC.

The chain carries TRBV19 and TRBJ1-1; D perhaps matches TRBD1 (6 bases). Germline CDR1 and CDR2: LNHDA and SQIVND (reference sequence). V lost 9 bases, J lost 6 bases, and 14 bases lay in between. This CDR3 contains 12 residues. CDR3 nucleotide sequence: TGTGCCAGCGACACAGCAGGGGCTGAAGCTTTCTTT. It codes for CASDTAGAEAFF. Full variable domain (remainder filled in from reference TRBV19 and TRBJ1-1): DGGITQSPKYLFRKEGQNVTLSCEQNLNHDAMYWYRQDPGQGLRLIYYSQIVNDFQKGDIAEGYSVSREKKESFPLTVTSAQKNPTAFYLCASDTAGAEAFFGQGTRLTVV.

This clone was found once. The chain recombines TRBV5-4 with TRBJ2-5; 8 bases fit TRBD2. The germline V gene has CDR1 SGHNT and CDR2 YYREEE (reference sequence). The CDR3 has 15 amino acids. Losses at the gene ends were 2 bases for V and 3 bases for J; bases not matched to a gene: 6. This chain's CDR3 is CASSLPGLGEETQYF. As DNA, the CDR3 is TGTGCCAGCAGCTTACCGGGACTAGGGGAAGAGACCCAGTACTTC.

The chain couples TRBV5-1 to TRBJ1-4; TRBD1 is a possible D gene (5 bases). Germline assignment: CDR1 SGHRS and CDR2 YFSETQ. Trimming pared 0 bases from V and 5 bases from J, leaving 14 bases between. The CDR3 is 16 amino acids. DNA of the CDR3: TGCGCCAGCAGCTTGGCCGGGGCTACCTCCAATGAAAAACTGTTTTTT. Protein sequence: CASSLAGATSNEKLFF.

The chain is built from TRBV5-6 and TRBJ2-2, with 9 nucleotides matching TRBD2. This CDR3 contains 16 residues. CDR1 SGHDT and CDR2 YYEEEE come from the germline V gene. The J segment lost 3 bases and the V segment lost 1 base, leaving 4 bases of the junction unmatched. CDR3 protein: CASSLLGGGDTGELFF. CDR3 coding DNA: TGTGCCAGCAGCTTGCTGGGCGGGGGGGACACCGGGGAGCTGTTTTTT.

The V gene is TRBV24-1, the J gene TRBJ2-1; D might be TRBD1 or TRBD2, each matching 6 bases. In germline, CDR1 is KGHDR, CDR2 SFDVKD. Trimming left V 5 bases short and J 6 bases short, with 16 bases between. CDR3 length: 15 residues. The CDR3 DNA sequence: TGTGCCACCAGTGGAGGGACGGGGGCTCTCAATGAGCAGTTCTTC. This codes for CATSGGTGALNEQFF.

This clone came up once. This rearrangement joins TRBV18 to TRBJ1-5, with 7 bases fitting TRBD1. The CDR3 is 16 residues long. V shed 4 bases, J shed 4 bases, and the junction held 10 bases outside the gene matches. Germline V gene data show CDR1 as KGHSH and CDR2 as LQKENI. The CDR3 region is CASSQGTVGTNQPQHF. CDR3 DNA sequence: TGTGCCAGCTCACAGGGGACAGTAGGTACTAATCAGCCCCAGCATTTT.

J is TRBJ2-3 and V is TRBV7-2; maybe TRBD2 (5 bases). Per germline, CDR1 SGHTA and CDR2 FQGNSA. The CDR3 runs to 15 residues. V was clipped by 3 bases and J by 0 bases, with 10 bases between them. CDR3 loop: CASSFASTSTDTQYF. The CDR3 DNA reads as TGTGCCAGCAGCTTCGCTAGCACGAGCACAGATACGCAGTATTTT.